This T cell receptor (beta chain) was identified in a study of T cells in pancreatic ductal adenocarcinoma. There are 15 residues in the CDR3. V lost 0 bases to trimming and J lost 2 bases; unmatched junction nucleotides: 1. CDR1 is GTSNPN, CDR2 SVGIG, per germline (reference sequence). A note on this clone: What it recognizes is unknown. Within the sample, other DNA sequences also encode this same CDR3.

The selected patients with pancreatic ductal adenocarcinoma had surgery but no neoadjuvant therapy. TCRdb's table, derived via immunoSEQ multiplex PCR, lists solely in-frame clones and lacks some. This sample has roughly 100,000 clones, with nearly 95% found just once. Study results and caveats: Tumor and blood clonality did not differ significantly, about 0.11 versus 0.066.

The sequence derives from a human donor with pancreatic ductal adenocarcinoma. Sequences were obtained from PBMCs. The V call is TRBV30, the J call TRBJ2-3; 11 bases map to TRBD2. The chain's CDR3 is CAWSVLAGATDTQYF. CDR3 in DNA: TGTGCCTGGAGTGTACTAGCGGGGGCCACAGATACGCAGTATTTT.